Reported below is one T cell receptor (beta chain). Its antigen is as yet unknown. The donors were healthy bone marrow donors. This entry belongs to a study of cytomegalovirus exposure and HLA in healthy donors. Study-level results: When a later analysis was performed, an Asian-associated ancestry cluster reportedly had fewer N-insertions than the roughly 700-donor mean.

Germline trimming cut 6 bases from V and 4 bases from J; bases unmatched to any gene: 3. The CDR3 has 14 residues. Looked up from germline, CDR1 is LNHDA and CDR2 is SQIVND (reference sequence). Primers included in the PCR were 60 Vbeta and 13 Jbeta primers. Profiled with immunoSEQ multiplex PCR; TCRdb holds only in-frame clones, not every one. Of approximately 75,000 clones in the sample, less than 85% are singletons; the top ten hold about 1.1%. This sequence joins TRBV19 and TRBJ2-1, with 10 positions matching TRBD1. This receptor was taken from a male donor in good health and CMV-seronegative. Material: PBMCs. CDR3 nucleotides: TGTGCCAGTAGGCCGGGACAGGGGTACAATGAGCAGTTCTTC. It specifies CASRPGQGYNEQFF.